This T cell receptor beta chain was retrieved from a study of blood T cell repertoires in COVID-19. Looking at the study overall: COVID-19 samples collected from the United States, Italy and Spain covered acute and convalescent phases. Sources were T cells, B-cell-depleted T cells, or PBMCs; the material itself was cDNA or gDNA.

Data came from immunoSEQ multiplex PCR; TCRdb stores just in-frame clones and leaves some out. The data show 15,000 to 20,000 clones, 85% to 95% seen once. This CDR3 contains 12 residues. Germline CDR1 and CDR2: MDHEN and SYDVKM. The V end was cut by 4 bases, the J end by 7 bases, with 8 bases between. This receptor was obtained from a human donor in a cohort sampled during active COVID-19. The sequenced sample was peripheral blood. J is TRBJ1-3 and V is TRBV28; D gene uncertain. CDR3 amino acids: CASSYPANTIYF. The DNA for the CDR3 is TGTGCCAGCAGTTACCCTGCGAACACCATATATTTT.